The TCR beta chain under discussion was sequenced for a study of shared clonotypes between healthy human individuals. The protocol was immunoSEQ multiplex PCR, while the TCRdb copy is restricted to in-frame clones and leaves out a portion. This table has 1.6 million or so clones, roughly 98.5% appearing once. J was trimmed by 4 bases and V by 5 bases; bases with no gene match: 9. This CDR3 has 15 amino acids. Germline values: CDR1 MNHNY, CDR2 SVGAGI (reference sequence). Study-level results: Specimens sampled were limited to blood, with tissue repertoires likely differing. The study generally estimated greater richness for naive than memory subsets. Lower generation probabilities were found for non-shared clonotypes than for those shared by all four donors.

Concerning this clone: Its antigen is not known.

The sequence came from a man younger than 45 in good health. The specimen sequenced was naive CD4+ T cells sorted from blood. The subset denotes: CD45RA+ positively selected. This chain uses TRBV6-6 with TRBJ2-7; 9 bases match TRBD1. The CDR3 reads CASSVGQGFRYEQYF. The CDR3 coding sequence is TGTGCCAGCAGTGTGGGACAGGGATTTCGGTACGAGCAGTACTTC.